This T cell receptor (beta chain) stems from a study of blood T cell repertoires in COVID-19. In the study overall: Acute and convalescent COVID-19 samples came from the United States, Italy and Spain.

Germline CDR1 GTSNPN, CDR2 SVGIG (reference sequence). CDR3 length equals 11 residues. The junction had 0 bases not matched to a gene; V was cut back by 5 bases and J by 5 bases. Original analysis: Amplification from reference gene primers served as the basis for estimated nucleated cell counts. Sequenced by immunoSEQ multiplex PCR; TCRdb stores in-frame clones only, minus some. The V and J calls and the clone size are those of that table, but D and trimming were determined from the DNA. The sample yields about 170,000 clones, 80% to 95% seen once. This sequence joins TRBV30 and TRBJ1-2; TRBD1 agrees at 9 bases. Sequencing input: peripheral blood. This sequence originates from a woman aged 45 to 65 with acute or convalescent COVID-19. CDR3 DNA: TGTGCCTGGGGGACAGGGTATGGCTACACCTTC. Protein product: CAWGTGYGYTF.